These 9 T cell receptor beta chains share one sample of origin, sequenced in a study of CD8+ T cells in alopecia areata. As the sequencing template, cDNA was produced by extracting RNA and reverse transcribing it. Sequencing used immunoSEQ multiplex PCR; TCRdb keeps in-frame clones, though not all of them. Of some 210,000 clones listed, approximately 72% were seen once; the top ten hold over 1%. Treatment specified: oral pan-JAK inhibitor, 5-10 mg twice daily. Source: CD4+ T cells sorted from blood, taken between weeks 43 and 45, from a patient treated with tofacitinib. Receptor source: a human donor with alopecia areata.

The J gene is TRBJ1-1, the V gene TRBV14, with D unresolved. V was cut by 2 bases and J by 2 bases, with 0 bases left in between. The CDR3 contains 11 residues. Per germline, CDR1 SGHDN and CDR2 FVKESK. CDR3 sequence (DNA): TGTGCCAGCAGCCAAAACACTGAAGCTTTCTTT. This sequence encodes CASSQNTEAFF.

The chain employs TRBV7-6 and TRBJ2-3, with 15 bases identical to TRBD2. V gave up 5 bases and J gave up 5 bases; unmatched junction bases: 5. The CDR3 has 16 amino acids. Germline V gene sequence: CDR1 SGHVS, CDR2 FNYEAQ. This CDR3 reads CASSARTSGGGDTQYF. In nucleotides, the CDR3 is TGTGCCAGCAGCGCCCGGACTAGCGGGGGGGGAGATACGCAGTATTTT.

This clone was seen a handful of times. The V and J genes are TRBV29-1 and TRBJ2-5; 7 nucleotides agree with TRBD1. The V gene's germline CDR1 is SQVTM and CDR2 ANQGSEA. The CDR3 covers 14 residues. After removal of 6 bases from V and 5 bases from J, the junction contained 12 bases not matched to a gene. This CDR3 reads CSVRTRQGRETQYF. Written as DNA, the CDR3 is TGCAGCGTAAGAACCCGACAGGGTCGGGAGACCCAGTACTTC.

The chain combines TRBV6-4 with TRBJ1-5; D call uncertain. The CDR3 has 14 residues. Trimming pared 6 bases from V and 3 bases from J, leaving 12 bases between. CDR1 MRHNA and CDR2 SNTAGT come from the germline V gene. The CDR3 DNA reads TGTGCCAGCAGCCCCGACACGAACAATCAGCCCCAGCATTTT. It translates to CASSPDTNNQPQHF.

The V gene is TRBV2, the J gene TRBJ1-5, with D unclear. Germline V gene lookup returns CDR1 SNHLY and CDR2 FYNNEI. This CDR3 has 13 residues. The V gene lost 6 bases and the J gene lost 1 base, with 7 bases spanning the gap. CDR3 amino acids: CASRGGSNQPQHF. CDR3 bases: TGTGCCAGCAGAGGTGGGAGCAATCAGCCCCAGCATTTT.

This clone occurred a few times. The genes are TRBV4-3 and TRBJ1-1; a weak D match, TRBD1 (6 bases). The V gene's germline CDR1 is LGHNA and CDR2 YSLEER. With 4 bases removed from V and 5 bases from J, the gap between germline ends came to 14 bases. The CDR3 is made up of 14 amino acids. The CDR3 loop is CASSPTFQGTEAFF. The DNA of the CDR3 is TGCGCCAGCAGCCCTACATTCCAGGGGACTGAAGCTTTCTTT.

CDR3 sequence (DNA): TGCGCCAGCAGCACAGGGAGGAACACTGAAGCTTTCTTT. Amino acids: CASSTGRNTEAFF. The genes are TRBV5-1 and TRBJ1-1, with D maybe TRBD1 (6 bases). The ends were cut back, 4 bases at V and 1 base at J, with 8 bases in the middle. This CDR3 is built from 13 residues. In germline, CDR1 is SGHRS, CDR2 YFSETQ.

The chain combines TRBV29-1 with TRBJ1-1; 8 positions agree with TRBD1. V shed 6 bases and J 4 bases; nucleotides not matched to a gene: 10. Germline V gene sequence: CDR1 SQVTM, CDR2 ANQGSEA. CDR3 size: 14 residues. Written as DNA, the CDR3 is TGCAGCGTCGGGGGGGTGACAGGGGTCACTGAAGCTTTCTTT. Translating gives CSVGGVTGVTEAFF. Based on the CDR3 plus reference TRBV29-1 and TRBJ1-1, the full variable domain is SAVISQKPSRDICQRGTSLTIQCQVDSQVTMMFWYRQQPGQSLTLIATANQGSEATYESGFVIDKFPISRPNLTFSTLTVSNMSPEDSSIYLCSVGGVTGVTEAFFGQGTRLTVV.

This chain connects TRBV30 to TRBJ1-2, with D possibly matching TRBD1 (5 bases). The germline V gene has CDR1 GTSNPN and CDR2 SVGIG (reference sequence). V lost 3 bases and J lost 3, with 11 bases in between. The CDR3 length is 13 residues. The CDR3 DNA reads as TGTGCCTGGAGAGACGGGACTTACTATGGCTACACCTTC. Amino acids: CAWRDGTYYGYTF. Using reference TRBV30 and TRBJ1-2 for the parts outside the CDR3, the full variable domain is SQTIHQWPATLVQPVGSPLSLECTVEGTSNPNLYWYRQAAGRGLQLLFYSVGIGQISSEVPQNLSASRPQDRQFILSSKKLLLSDSGFYLCAWRDGTYYGYTFGSGTRLTVV.